The present T cell receptor (beta chain) was sequenced within a study of T cell responses to AZD1222 COVID-19 vaccine. Points from the study as a whole: Regions 160-218 and 743-854 dominated among vaccine-associated CD4 TCRs spanning spike. A mostly white British donor set with more females was recruited, and clonal diversity was possibly underestimated. Repertoire collection took place solely once the T cell response had peaked.

With regard to this clone: Its antigen is unidentified.

TCRdb's table, derived via immunoSEQ multiplex PCR, lists solely in-frame clones and lacks some. The sample yields fewer than 200,000 clones, about 89% seen once. CDR1 and CDR2 (germline): SQVTM, ANQGSEA. This CDR3 is built from 13 residues. V was clipped by 6 bases and J by 5 bases, with 16 bases between them. The genes are TRBV29-1 and TRBJ2-5; the D gene could be TRBD1 or TRBD2 (6 bases each). The starting material was peripheral blood, obtained on day 0 of AZD1222 vaccination. This sequence originates from an adult in good health. CDR3 amino acids: CSVGLGAGETQYF. CDR3 nucleotide sequence: TGCAGCGTGGGCTTGGGGGCGGGGGAGACCCAGTACTTC.